This TCR beta chain originates from a study of cytomegalovirus exposure and HLA in healthy donors. Overall study context: For the roughly 370 genotyped donors, 75% to 90% fell within the Caucasian-associated ancestry cluster. Whole-study results and caveats: TCR beta V- and J-gene trimming was later associated with a missense DCLRE1C variant.

The CDR3 extends over 15 amino acids. Per germline, CDR1 SGHTA and CDR2 FQGNSA. V lost 5 bases to trimming and J lost 11 bases, with 22 bases between them. 13 Jbeta primers and 60 Vbeta primers were used for the PCR. Assay used: immunoSEQ multiplex PCR; TCRdb lists only in-frame clones, some missing. The sample consists of some 200,000 clones, over 65% of them appearing once. This clone was recorded only once. No antigen is known for it. The material sequenced was PBMCs. The receptor comes from a woman in her forties or fifties in good health and CMV-seropositive. This chain connects TRBV7-2 to TRBJ2-1; D may be TRBD2 (6 bases). Here the CDR3 reads CASSPRATSKIQQFF. CDR3 nucleotides: TGTGCCAGCAGCCCAAGGGCAACTAGCAAAATCCAGCAGTTCTTC. Variable domain in full (rest from reference TRBV7-2 and TRBJ2-1): GAGVSQSPSNKVTEKGKDVELRCDPISGHTALYWYRQSLGQGLEFLIYFQGNSAPDKSGLPSDRFSAERTGGSVSTLTIQRTQQEDSAVYLCASSPRATSKIQQFFGPGTRLTVL.